This T cell receptor (beta chain) was retrieved from a study of blood T cell repertoires in COVID-19. For the study at large: The analysed material was cDNA or gDNA that came from T cells, B-cell-depleted T cells, or PBMCs.

Sequencing used immunoSEQ multiplex PCR; TCRdb keeps in-frame clones, though not all of them. The sample records roughly 100,000 clones, approximately 92% being singletons. From germline, CDR1 is LNHDA and CDR2 SQIVND (reference sequence). The CDR3 consists of 13 residues. The V end was cut by 6 bases, the J end by 6 bases, with 12 bases between. The sample consisted of peripheral blood. This TCR derives from a man aged 18 to 29 with acute or convalescent COVID-19. V is TRBV19 and J is TRBJ1-5; tentatively, D is TRBD1 (6 bases). CDR3 protein: CASRGGEGQPQHF. The CDR3 DNA follows: TGTGCCAGTAGAGGGGGGGAAGGTCAGCCCCAGCATTTT. Drawing the rest from reference TRBV19 and TRBJ1-5, the complete variable domain is DGGITQSPKYLFRKEGQNVTLSCEQNLNHDAMYWYRQDPGQGLRLIYYSQIVNDFQKGDIAEGYSVSREKKESFPLTVTSAQKNPTAFYLCASRGGEGQPQHFGDGTRLSIL.